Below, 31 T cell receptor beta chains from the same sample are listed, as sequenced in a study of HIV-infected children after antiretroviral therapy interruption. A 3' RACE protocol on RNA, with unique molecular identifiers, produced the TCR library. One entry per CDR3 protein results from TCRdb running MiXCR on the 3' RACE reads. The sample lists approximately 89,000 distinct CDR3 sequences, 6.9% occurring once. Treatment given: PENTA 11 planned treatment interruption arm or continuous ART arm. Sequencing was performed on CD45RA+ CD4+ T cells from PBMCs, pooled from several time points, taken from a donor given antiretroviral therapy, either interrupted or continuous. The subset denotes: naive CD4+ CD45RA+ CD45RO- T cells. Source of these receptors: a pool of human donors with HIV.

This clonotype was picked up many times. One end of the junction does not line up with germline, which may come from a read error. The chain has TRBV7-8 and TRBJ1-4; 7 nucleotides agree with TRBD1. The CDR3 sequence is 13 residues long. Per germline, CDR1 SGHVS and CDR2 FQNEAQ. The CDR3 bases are TGTGCCAGCAGCTTAGGCGACGGGCGGGGACAGCTTTTT. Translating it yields CASSLGDGRGQLF.

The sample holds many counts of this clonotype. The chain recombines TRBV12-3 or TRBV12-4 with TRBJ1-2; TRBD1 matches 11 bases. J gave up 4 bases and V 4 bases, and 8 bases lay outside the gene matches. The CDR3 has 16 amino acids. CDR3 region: CASSSTTGTGGYGYTF. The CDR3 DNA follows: TGTGCCAGCAGTTCTACTACCGGGACAGGGGGCTATGGCTACACCTTC.

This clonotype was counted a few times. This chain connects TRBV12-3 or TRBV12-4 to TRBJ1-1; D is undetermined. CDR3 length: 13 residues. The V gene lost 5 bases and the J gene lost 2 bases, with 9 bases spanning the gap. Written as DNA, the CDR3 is TGTGCCAGCAGTCCCAATGATAACACTGAAGCTTTCTTT. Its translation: CASSPNDNTEAFF.

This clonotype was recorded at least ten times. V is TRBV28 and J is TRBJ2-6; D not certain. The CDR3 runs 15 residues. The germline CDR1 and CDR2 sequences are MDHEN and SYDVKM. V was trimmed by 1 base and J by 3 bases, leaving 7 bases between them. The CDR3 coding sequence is TGTGCCAGCAGTTTATACCGCGGTGGGGCCAACGTCCTGACTTTC. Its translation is CASSLYRGGANVLTF.

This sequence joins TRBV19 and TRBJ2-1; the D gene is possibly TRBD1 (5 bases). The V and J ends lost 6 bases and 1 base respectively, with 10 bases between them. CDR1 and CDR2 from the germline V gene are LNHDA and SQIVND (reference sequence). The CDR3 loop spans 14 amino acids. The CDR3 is CASSQGLSYNEQFF. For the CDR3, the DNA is TGTGCCAGTAGCCAGGGATTATCCTACAATGAGCAGTTCTTC.

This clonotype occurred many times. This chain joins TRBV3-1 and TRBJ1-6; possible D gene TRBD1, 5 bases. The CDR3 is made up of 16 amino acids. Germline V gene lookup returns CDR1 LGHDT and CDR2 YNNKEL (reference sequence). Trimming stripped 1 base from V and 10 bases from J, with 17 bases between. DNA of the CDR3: TGTGCCAGCAGCCAAGGACCCAGGGCTCGAGGATCACCCCTCCACTTT. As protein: CASSQGPRARGSPLHF.

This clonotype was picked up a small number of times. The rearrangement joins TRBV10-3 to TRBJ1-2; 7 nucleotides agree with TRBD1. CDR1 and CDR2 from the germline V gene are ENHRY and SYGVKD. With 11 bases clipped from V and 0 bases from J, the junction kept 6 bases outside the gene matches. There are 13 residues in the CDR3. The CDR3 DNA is TGTGCCCTCCGGGGACAGACTAACTATGGCTACACCTTC. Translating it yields CALRGQTNYGYTF.

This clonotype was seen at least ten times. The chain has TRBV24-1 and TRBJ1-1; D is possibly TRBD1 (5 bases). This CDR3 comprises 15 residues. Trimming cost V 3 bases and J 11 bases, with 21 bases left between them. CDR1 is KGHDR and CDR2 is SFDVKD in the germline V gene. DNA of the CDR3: TGTGCCACCAGTGATCCCCGGACCCCTACGGGACGGGCTTTCTTT. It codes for CATSDPRTPTGRAFF.

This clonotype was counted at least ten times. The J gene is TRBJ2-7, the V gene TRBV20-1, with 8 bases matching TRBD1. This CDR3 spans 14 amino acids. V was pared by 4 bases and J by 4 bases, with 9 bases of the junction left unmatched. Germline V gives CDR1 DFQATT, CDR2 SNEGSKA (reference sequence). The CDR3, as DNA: TGCAGTGCTACTCCGGGACAGGAAAGGTACGAGCAGTACTTC. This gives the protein CSATPGQERYEQYF.

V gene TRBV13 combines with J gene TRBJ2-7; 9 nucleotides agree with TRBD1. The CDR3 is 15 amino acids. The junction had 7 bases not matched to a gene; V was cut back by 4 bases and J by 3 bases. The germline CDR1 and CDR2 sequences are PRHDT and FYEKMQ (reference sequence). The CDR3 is CASSSNRDRDYEQYF. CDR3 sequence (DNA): TGTGCCAGCAGCTCAAACCGGGACAGGGACTACGAGCAGTACTTC.

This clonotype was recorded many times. The CDR3 here is CASRRTGAQNYGYTF. DNA of the CDR3: TGTGCCAGCAGGAGAACAGGGGCCCAGAACTATGGCTACACCTTC. The chain uses TRBV12-3 or TRBV12-4 and TRBJ1-2, with 7 bases that match TRBD1. Trimming took 6 bases from V and 2 from J; bases not matched to a gene: 9. The CDR3 totals 15 residues.

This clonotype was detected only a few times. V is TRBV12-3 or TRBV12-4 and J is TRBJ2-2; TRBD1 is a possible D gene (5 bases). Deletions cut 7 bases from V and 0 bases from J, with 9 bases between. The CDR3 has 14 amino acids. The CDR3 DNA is TGTGCCAGCATGAGGACACCGAACACCGGGGAGCTGTTTTTT. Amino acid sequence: CASMRTPNTGELFF.

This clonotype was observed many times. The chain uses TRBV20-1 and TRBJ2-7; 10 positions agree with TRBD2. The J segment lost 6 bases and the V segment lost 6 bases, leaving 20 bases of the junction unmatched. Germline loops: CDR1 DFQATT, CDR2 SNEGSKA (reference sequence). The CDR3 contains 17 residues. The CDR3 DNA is TGCAGTGCGGCTCCCCTCCTAGCGGGAGCGTGGGCTGGCGAGCAGTACTTC. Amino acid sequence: CSAAPLLAGAWAGEQYF.

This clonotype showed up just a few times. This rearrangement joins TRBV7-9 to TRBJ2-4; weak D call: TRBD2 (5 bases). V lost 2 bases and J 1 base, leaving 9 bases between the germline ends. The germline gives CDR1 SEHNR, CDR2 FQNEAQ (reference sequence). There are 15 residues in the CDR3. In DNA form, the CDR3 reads TGTGCCAGCAGCTTACCGGGGAGTGCCAAAAACATTCAGTACTTC. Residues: CASSLPGSAKNIQYF.

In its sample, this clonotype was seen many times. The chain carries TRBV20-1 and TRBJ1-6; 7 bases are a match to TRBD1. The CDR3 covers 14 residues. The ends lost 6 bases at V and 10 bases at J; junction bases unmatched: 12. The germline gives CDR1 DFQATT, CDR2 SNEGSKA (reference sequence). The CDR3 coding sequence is TGCAGTGCCCAAACGGGAGGGGGCGGGTCACCCCTCCACTTT. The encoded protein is CSAQTGGGGSPLHF.

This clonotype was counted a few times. CDR3 in DNA: TGTGCCAGCACGCGACAGGGGAGCCACTACGAGCAGTACTTC. It yields the protein CASTRQGSHYEQYF. The genes are TRBV28 and TRBJ2-7; 8 bases align to TRBD1. Germline V gene data show CDR1 as MDHEN and CDR2 as SYDVKM. V was pared by 7 bases and J by 3 bases, with 8 bases of the junction left unmatched. CDR3 length: 14 amino acids.

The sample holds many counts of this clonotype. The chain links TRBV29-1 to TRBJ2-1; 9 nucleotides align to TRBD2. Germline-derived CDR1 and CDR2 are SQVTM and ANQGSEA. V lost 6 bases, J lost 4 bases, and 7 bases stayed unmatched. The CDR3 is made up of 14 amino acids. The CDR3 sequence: CSVEIAGVYNEQFF. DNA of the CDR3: TGCAGCGTGGAGATAGCGGGAGTTTACAATGAGCAGTTCTTC.

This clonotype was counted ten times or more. As DNA, the CDR3 is TGTGCCAGCTCACCGCCGGGGGGCAGGGCCACAGATACGCAGTATTTT. Its translation is CASSPPGGRATDTQYF. The chain uses TRBV18 and TRBJ2-3, with TRBD2 as a possible D gene (7 bases). Germline V gene sequence: CDR1 KGHSH, CDR2 LQKENI. CDR3 size: 16 residues. V lost 3 bases to trimming and J lost 2 bases, with 15 bases between them.

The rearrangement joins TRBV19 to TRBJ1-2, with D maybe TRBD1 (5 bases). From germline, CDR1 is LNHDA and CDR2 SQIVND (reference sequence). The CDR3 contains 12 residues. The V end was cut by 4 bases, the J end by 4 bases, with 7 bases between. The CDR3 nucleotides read TGTGCCAGTAGTAAGACAGCCTATGGCTACACCTTC. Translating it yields CASSKTAYGYTF.

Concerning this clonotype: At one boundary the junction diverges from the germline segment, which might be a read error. The CDR3 coding sequence is TGTGCCATCTCACCGGGACTAGCGGGGCGGCGAAGCTCCTACGAGCAGTACTTC. Its translation is CAISPGLAGRRSSYEQYF. The rearrangement links TRBV18 to TRBJ2-7; the match to TRBD2 covers 13 bases. This CDR3 region has 18 residues. The germline gives CDR1 KGHSH, CDR2 LQKENI.

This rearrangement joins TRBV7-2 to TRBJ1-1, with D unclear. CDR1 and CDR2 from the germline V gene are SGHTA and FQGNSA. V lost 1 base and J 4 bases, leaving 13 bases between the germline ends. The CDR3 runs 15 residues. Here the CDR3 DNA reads TGTGCCAGCAGCTTAGAGTTCAGCTATCCCACTGAAGCTTTCTTT. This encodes CASSLEFSYPTEAFF.

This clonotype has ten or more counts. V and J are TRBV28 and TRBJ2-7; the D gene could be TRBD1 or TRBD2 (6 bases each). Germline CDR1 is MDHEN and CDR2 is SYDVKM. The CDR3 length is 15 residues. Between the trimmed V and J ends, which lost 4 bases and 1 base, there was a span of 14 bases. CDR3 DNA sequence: TGTGCCAGCAGTTCGCTCGGGGGCGTTTCCTACGAGCAGTACTTC. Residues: CASSSLGGVSYEQYF.

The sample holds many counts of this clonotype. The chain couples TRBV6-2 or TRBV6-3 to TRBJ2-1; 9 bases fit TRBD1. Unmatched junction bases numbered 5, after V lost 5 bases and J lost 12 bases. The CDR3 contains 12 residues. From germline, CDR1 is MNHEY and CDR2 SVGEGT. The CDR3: CASSIQTGGQFF. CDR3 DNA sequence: TGTGCCAGCAGTATCCAGACAGGGGGGCAGTTCTTC.

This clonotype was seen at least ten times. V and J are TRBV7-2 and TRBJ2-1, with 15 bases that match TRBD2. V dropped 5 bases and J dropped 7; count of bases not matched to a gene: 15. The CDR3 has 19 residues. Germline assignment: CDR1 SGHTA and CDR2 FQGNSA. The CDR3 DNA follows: TGTGCCAGCAGCCTTCCGGGACTAGCGGGGGGACACTTTAAGAATGAGCAGTTCTTC. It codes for CASSLPGLAGGHFKNEQFF.

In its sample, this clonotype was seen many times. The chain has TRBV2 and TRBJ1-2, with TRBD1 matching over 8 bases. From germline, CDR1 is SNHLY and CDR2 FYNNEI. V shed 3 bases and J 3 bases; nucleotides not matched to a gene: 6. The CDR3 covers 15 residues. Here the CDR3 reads CASSEPGGDYYGYTF. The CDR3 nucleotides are TGTGCCAGCAGTGAGCCAGGGGGCGATTACTATGGCTACACCTTC.

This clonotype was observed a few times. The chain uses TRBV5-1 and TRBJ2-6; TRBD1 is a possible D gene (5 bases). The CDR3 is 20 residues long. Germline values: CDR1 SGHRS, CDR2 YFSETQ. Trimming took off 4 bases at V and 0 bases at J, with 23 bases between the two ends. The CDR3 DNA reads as TGCGCCAGCAGCACAACGGCCGTACTCGACAGAAACTCTGGGGCCAACGTCCTGACTTTC. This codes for CASSTTAVLDRNSGANVLTF.

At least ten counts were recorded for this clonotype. This CDR3 is CASSQETRLTTQYF. CDR3 nucleotides: TGTGCCAGCAGCCAAGAAACCAGGCTGACGACCCAGTACTTC. The chain joins TRBV14 to TRBJ2-5; D ambiguous. The CDR3 extends over 14 amino acids. V shed 0 bases and J shed 7 bases, with 12 bases lying between them. Germline V gives CDR1 SGHDN, CDR2 FVKESK.

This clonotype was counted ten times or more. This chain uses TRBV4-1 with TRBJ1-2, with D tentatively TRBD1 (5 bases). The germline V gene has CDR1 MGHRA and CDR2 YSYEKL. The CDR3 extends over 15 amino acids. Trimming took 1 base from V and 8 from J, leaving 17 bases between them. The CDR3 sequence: CASSQANGGERGYTF. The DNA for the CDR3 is TGCGCCAGCAGCCAAGCAAATGGGGGGGAAAGGGGCTACACCTTC.

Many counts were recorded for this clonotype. Written as DNA, the CDR3 is TGTGCCAGCAGCTTGGATTGGACTGGAAACACCATATATTTT. Translated: CASSLDWTGNTIYF. The V call is TRBV5-5, the J call TRBJ1-3; D not certain. This CDR3 has 14 amino acids. V dropped 0 bases and J dropped 2 bases, with 6 bases sitting between them. CDR1 is SGHKS, CDR2 YYEKEE, per germline (reference sequence).

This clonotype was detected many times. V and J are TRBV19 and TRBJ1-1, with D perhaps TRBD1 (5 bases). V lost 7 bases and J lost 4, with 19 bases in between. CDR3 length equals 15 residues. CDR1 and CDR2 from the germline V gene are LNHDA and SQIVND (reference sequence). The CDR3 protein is CASTPLGRETTEAFF. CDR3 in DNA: TGTGCCAGTACCCCCTTGGGCAGGGAGACCACTGAAGCTTTCTTT.

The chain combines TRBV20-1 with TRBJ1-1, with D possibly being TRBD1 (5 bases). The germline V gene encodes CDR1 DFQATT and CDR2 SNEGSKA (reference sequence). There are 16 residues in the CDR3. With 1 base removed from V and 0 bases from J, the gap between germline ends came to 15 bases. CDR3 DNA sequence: TGCAGTGCTAGAGTTCATGGGACCTACATGAACACTGAAGCTTTCTTT. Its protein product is CSARVHGTYMNTEAFF.